These T cell receptor beta chains were read from a single sample in a study of CD8+ T cells in alopecia areata. TCRdb keeps only in-frame clones here, not all; method: immunoSEQ multiplex PCR. The table has 110,000 to 150,000 clones, roughly 60% seen once. Input material: CD8+ T cells sorted from blood. The receptors stem from a human donor in good health. Each CDR3 is given with its conserved first and last residue. A D gene is named only where the DNA matches it firmly. A clone size is listed for some rows: how often the clone was seen (once, few, many), or a class if it is expanded.

D gene	clone size	V gene	CDR3 protein
TRBD2	.	TRBV29-1	CSAEGGLVVDEQFF
.	many	TRBV28	CASTLHPAGADTQYF
.	.	TRBV4-1	CASSQGGWAEAFF
.	.	TRBV5-1	CASSPGGTEFDYEQYF
.	.	TRBV30	CAWTWGGAMGEQFF
.	.	TRBV29-1	CSVELRDDTQYF
.	few	TRBV15	CATSIHRNTGELFF
.	.	TRBV28	CASARVLDTGELFF
TRBD2	.	TRBV9	CASSPGLAGDNEQFF
.	.	TRBV7-9	CASSSRDGYNEQFF
.	few	TRBV5-1	CASSFFPPQLRGGYTF
.	.	TRBV5-4	CASSLDAGPNYGYTF
.	.	TRBV4-2	CASSPSFGVGTEAFF
.	once	TRBV9	CASSVEGYNQPQHF
TRBD1	.	TRBV7-9	CASSLGGSFAIQYF
.	.	TRBV28	CASRLIGEATQYF